The clone carrying this T cell receptor (beta chain) was counted only a few times. CDR3 length: 14 residues. The germline CDR1 and CDR2 sequences are LNHDA and SQIVND (reference sequence). V dropped 6 bases and J dropped 3 bases, with 14 bases sitting between them. These data belong to a study of T cell changes during pregnancy in multiple sclerosis. Method: immunoSEQ multiplex PCR; TCRdb's copy keeps in-frame clones and lacks some. The table lists fewer than 65,000 clones, roughly 90% of them singletons. This TCR came from a female donor with multiple sclerosis, enrolled in a pregnancy study. The sequencing here drew on peripheral blood, taken before pregnancy. The chain has TRBV19 and TRBJ1-2; D ambiguous. CDR3 DNA: TGTGCCAGTAGCCCTCGGTGGGGAGACTATGGCTACACCTTC. Translated: CASSPRWGDYGYTF.